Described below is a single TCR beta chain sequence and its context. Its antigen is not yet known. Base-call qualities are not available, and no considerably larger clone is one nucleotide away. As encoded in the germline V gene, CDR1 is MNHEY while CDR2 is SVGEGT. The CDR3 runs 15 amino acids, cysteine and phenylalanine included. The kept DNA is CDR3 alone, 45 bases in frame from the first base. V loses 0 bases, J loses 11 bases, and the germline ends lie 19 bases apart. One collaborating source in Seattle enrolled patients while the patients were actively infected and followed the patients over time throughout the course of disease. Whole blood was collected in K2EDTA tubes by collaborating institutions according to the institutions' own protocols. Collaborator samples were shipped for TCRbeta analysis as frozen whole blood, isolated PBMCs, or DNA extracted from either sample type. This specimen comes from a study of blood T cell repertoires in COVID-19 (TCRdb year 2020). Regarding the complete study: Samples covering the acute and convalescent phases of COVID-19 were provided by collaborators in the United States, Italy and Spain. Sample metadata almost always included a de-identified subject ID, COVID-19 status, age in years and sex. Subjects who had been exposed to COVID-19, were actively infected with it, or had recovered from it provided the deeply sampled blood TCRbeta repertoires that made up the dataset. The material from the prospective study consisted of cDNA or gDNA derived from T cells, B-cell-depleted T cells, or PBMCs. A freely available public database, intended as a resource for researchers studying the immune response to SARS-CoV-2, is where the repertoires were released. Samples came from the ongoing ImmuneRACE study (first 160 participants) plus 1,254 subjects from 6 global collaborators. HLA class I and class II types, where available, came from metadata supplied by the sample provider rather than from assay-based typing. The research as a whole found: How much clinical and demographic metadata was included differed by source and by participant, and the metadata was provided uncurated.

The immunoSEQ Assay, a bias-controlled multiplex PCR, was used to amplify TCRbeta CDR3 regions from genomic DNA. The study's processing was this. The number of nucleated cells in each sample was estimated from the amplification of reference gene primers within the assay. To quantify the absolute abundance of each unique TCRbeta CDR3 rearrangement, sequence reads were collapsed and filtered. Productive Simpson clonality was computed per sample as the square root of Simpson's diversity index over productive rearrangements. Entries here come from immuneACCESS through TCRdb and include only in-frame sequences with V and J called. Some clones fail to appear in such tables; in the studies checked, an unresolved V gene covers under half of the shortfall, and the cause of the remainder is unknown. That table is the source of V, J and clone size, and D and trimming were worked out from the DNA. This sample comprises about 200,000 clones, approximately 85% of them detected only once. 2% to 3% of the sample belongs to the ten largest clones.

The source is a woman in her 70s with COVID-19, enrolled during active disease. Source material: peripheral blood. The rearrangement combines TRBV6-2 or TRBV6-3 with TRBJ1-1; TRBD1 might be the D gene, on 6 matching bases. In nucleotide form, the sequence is TGTGCCAGCAGTTACTCGAGGGACACCCTTTTTTGGGCTTTCTTT. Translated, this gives CASSYSRDTLFWAFF.